This T cell receptor (beta chain) is drawn from a study of blood T cell repertoires in COVID-19. TCRdb's table, derived via immunoSEQ multiplex PCR, lists solely in-frame clones and lacks some. The sample lists roughly 280,000 clones, just under 90% occurring once. V gave up 4 bases and J gave up 6 bases; unmatched junction bases: 9. CDR1 is MDHEN and CDR2 is SYDVKM in the germline V gene. The CDR3 is made up of 15 amino acids. This sequence was found in a woman under 40 with acute COVID-19. V and J are TRBV28 and TRBJ1-5; 7 bases align to TRBD1. Input material: PBMCs or T cells enriched from blood (not recorded which). The CDR3 here is CASSSPATGSQPQHF. CDR3 DNA sequence: TGTGCCAGCAGTTCCCCGGCGACAGGGAGTCAGCCCCAGCATTTT.